This is a list of T cell receptor beta chains from one sample in a study of T cell responses to AZD1222 COVID-19 vaccine. Measured with immunoSEQ multiplex PCR; TCRdb has only the in-frame clones, and not every one. The data show 95,000 to 110,000 clones, with around 91% seen just once and about 20% held by the top ten. The sequencing used peripheral blood, collected on day 0 of AZD1222 vaccination. These receptors came from an adult in good health. The CDR3 runs from the conserved cysteine through the conserved F or W. A D gene is named only where the DNA matches it firmly. The size field is filled for only some rows; it gives once, few, many or a size class.

TRBV20-1,NA,TRBJ2-7,NA,TGCAGTGCTCTAGACGTCTACGAGCAGTACTTC,CSALDVYEQYF
TRBV12-3/TRBV12-4,NA,TRBJ1-1,NA,TGTGCCAGCAGTTTAAGCGTAGGGGAGACTTTCTTT,CASSLSVGETFF
TRBV29-1,NA,TRBJ1-3,NA,TGCAGCGTTGTTCCCCACCCGAGCCGAAACACCATATATTTT,CSVVPHPSRNTIYF
TRBV27,TRBD1,TRBJ2-7,NA,TGTGCCAGCTTAGGGGGCTTCTACGAGCAGTACTTC,CASLGGFYEQYF
TRBV11-2,TRBD2,TRBJ2-3,NA,TGTGCCAGCAGTTTTGGGGGGGGCACAGATACGCAGTATTTT,CASSFGGGTDTQYF
TRBV19,NA,TRBJ1-3,NA,TGTGCCAGTAGTATCCAGGGAACTGGAAACACCATATATTTT,CASSIQGTGNTIYF
TRBV18,NA,TRBJ2-2,NA,TGTGCCAGCTCCCTGACAGGTATCGGGGAGCTGTTTTTT,CASSLTGIGELFF
TRBV2,TRBD1,TRBJ1-1,NA,TGTGCCAGCAGCGCCGGGACAGGGGGCCTGAACACTGAAGCTTTCTTT,CASSAGTGGLNTEAFF
TRBV29-1,TRBD1,TRBJ1-2,NA,TGCAGCGTTTGGACAGGGGGAGGCTACACCTTC,CSVWTGGGYTF
TRBV2,TRBD1,TRBJ2-1,once,TGTGCCAGCAGGACAGGGGGTAGTGAGCAGTTCTTC,CASRTGGSEQFF
TRBV12-3/TRBV12-4,TRBD1,TRBJ2-2,NA,TGTGCCAGCAGTACAGACAGGGCCGGGGAGCTGTTTTTT,CASSTDRAGELFF
TRBV10-3,TRBD1,TRBJ1-2,NA,TGTGCCATCACGGGACAGGGGGCCAGTAACTATGGCTACACCTTC,CAITGQGASNYGYTF
TRBV19,NA,TRBJ1-1,NA,TGTGCCAGTAGCCAGACTGCCAACACTGAAGCTTTCTTT,CASSQTANTEAFF
TRBV9,TRBD1,TRBJ2-3,NA,TGTGCCAGCAGCGGTCGGACAGGGGGTATAACAGATACGCAGTATTTT,CASSGRTGGITDTQYF
TRBV5-1,NA,TRBJ2-2,NA,TGCGCCAGCAGCTTGGTGGTGGGGGCGAACACCGGGGAGCTGTTTTTT,CASSLVVGANTGELFF
TRBV19,NA,TRBJ2-2,NA,TGTGCCAGCAGTCCGGAATCGGGACGGCCGAACACCGGGGAGCTGTTTTTT,CASSPESGRPNTGELFF
TRBV3-1/TRBV3-2,NA,TRBJ2-1,NA,TGTGCCAGCAGCCTTGACCGAAATCATGAGCAGTTCTTC,CASSLDRNHEQFF
TRBV19,NA,TRBJ2-5,NA,TGTGCCAGTAGTATCAACCACCAAGAGACCCAGTACTTC,CASSINHQETQYF
TRBV12-3/TRBV12-4,NA,TRBJ2-1,NA,TGTGCCAGCAGTGCCGTTTACAATGAGCAGTTCTTC,CASSAVYNEQFF
TRBV2,TRBD2,TRBJ2-5,NA,TGTGCCAGCATCGGACTAGCGGGGCAAGAGACCCAGTACTTC,CASIGLAGQETQYF
TRBV23-1,NA,TRBJ1-5,NA,TGCGCCAGCAGGCGGGGCCGGGAGTCTAGCAATCAGCCCCAGCATTTT,CASRRGRESSNQPQHF
TRBV20-1,NA,TRBJ2-7,once,TGCAGTGCTAGTGCCCCAAACTGGGGCATTTCCTACGAGCAGTACTTC,CSASAPNWGISYEQYF
TRBV5-1,NA,TRBJ1-1,NA,TGCGCCAGCAGCGGGGGACAAAACACTGAAGCTTTCTTT,CASSGGQNTEAFF
TRBV27,TRBD1,TRBJ2-2,NA,TGTGCCAGCAACCCCAGGGGGCGGTTCGCGAACACCGGGGAGCTGTTTTTT,CASNPRGRFANTGELFF
TRBV19,NA,TRBJ1-5,NA,TGTGCCAGTGGGACGGATGAATGGCCCCAGCATTTT,CASGTDEWPQHF
TRBV19,NA,TRBJ1-2,NA,TGTGCCAGTACACACATTCGGGGCGGCCGTACTAACTATGGCTACACCTTC,CASTHIRGGRTNYGYTF
TRBV5-1,NA,TRBJ1-3,NA,TGCGCCAGCAGCTTGGCCCCACAGTTCTCTGGAAACACCATATATTTT,CASSLAPQFSGNTIYF
TRBV5-4,NA,TRBJ2-1,NA,TGTGCCAGCAGCCAGGACACCGGCTCCTACAATGAGCAGTTCTTC,CASSQDTGSYNEQFF
TRBV5-1,NA,TRBJ1-3,NA,TGCGCCAGCAGCTTGGAAATGGGCGGTCTAGGGTCTGGAAACACCATATATTTT,CASSLEMGGLGSGNTIYF
TRBV29-1,NA,TRBJ1-2,NA,TGCAGCGTAGACTATGGCTACACCTTC,CSVDYGYTF
TRBV9,NA,TRBJ1-1,NA,TGTGCCAGCAGCTCCCGGGACGCCTACACTGAAGCTTTCTTT,CASSSRDAYTEAFF
TRBV11-2,NA,TRBJ2-5,once,TGTGCCAGCAGCTTATACAGCGGAGGGTACCAAGAGACCCAGTACTTC,CASSLYSGGYQETQYF
TRBV10-3,NA,TRBJ2-2,NA,TGTGCCATCACCCTTGGAGGGCTAGGGGAAACCGGGGAGCTGTTTTTT,CAITLGGLGETGELFF
TRBV7-2,NA,TRBJ2-2,NA,TGTGCCAGCAGCTCCAGGGGTAGCGGAACCGGGGAGCTGTTTTTT,CASSSRGSGTGELFF
TRBV7-9,NA,TRBJ1-3,NA,TGTGCCAGCAGCCCCCGATCGGAACATGGCACCTCTGGAAACACCATATATTTT,CASSPRSEHGTSGNTIYF
TRBV5-1,TRBD2,TRBJ2-1,NA,TGCGCCAGCAGCCTCGAGGGAGCGGGGGTTAATGAGCAGTTCTTC,CASSLEGAGVNEQFF
TRBV15,NA,TRBJ1-3,NA,TGTGCCACCAGCAGAGATATCCTGTCTGGAAACACCATATATTTT,CATSRDILSGNTIYF
TRBV5-1,NA,TRBJ2-1,NA,TGCGCCAGCAGCCCTCAGTCCTACAATGAGCAGTTCTTC,CASSPQSYNEQFF
TRBV15,NA,TRBJ1-2,NA,TGTGCCACCAGCAGAGATATGACTGGCTACACCTTC,CATSRDMTGYTF